This T cell receptor beta chain is from a study of shared clonotypes between healthy human individuals. A word on this clone: Its antigen is not identified.

General observations from the study: On the whole, naive subsets had larger estimated richness than memory subsets had. Researchers sampled only blood; tissue repertoires likely differ.

Only CD45RO-negative cells positively selected for CCR7 counted as naive CD8 cells, so terminally differentiated effector memory CD45RA+ cells were excluded. Each subset's genomic DNA was split evenly across several immunoSEQ plates. The table came from immunoSEQ multiplex PCR; TCRdb's copy has only in-frame clones and leaves some out. The repertoire consists of fewer than 850,000 clones, with approximately 97% occurring once and the leading ten covering 0.2% to 0.25%. This sequence was found in a man under 40 in good health. The sample comprised naive CD8+ T cells sorted from blood.

The CDR3 protein is CASRTANSNQPQHF. In DNA, the CDR3 is TGTGCCAGCAGGACGGCAAATAGCAATCAGCCCCAGCATTTT. The gene calls are TRBV28 and TRBJ1-5; D unclear. V was shortened by 6 bases and J by 0 bases, with 9 bases between the two germline ends. The V gene's germline CDR1 is MDHEN and CDR2 SYDVKM. The CDR3 loop spans 14 amino acids.